This entry concerns a single T cell receptor beta chain. What it binds is not known. The sample belongs to a study of T cell responses to AZD1222 COVID-19 vaccine. Findings of the study overall: Clonal diversity was possibly underestimated; the donors were predominantly white British and more often female. Baseline seropositivity occurred in only six or seven AZD1222 recipients. Spike-specific TCR breadth and depth were elevated following two AZD1222 doses. Repertoires were obtained solely post-peak T cell response.

Here immunoSEQ multiplex PCR was the method, and the copy in TCRdb shows in-frame clones only, minus some. The sample includes 130,000 or so clones, 93% of them seen just once. CDR1 is LNHDA, CDR2 SQIVND, per germline (reference sequence). The CDR3 is 11 residues long. V and J are TRBV19 and TRBJ2-7; D might be TRBD1 (6 bases). The sequence came from an adult in good health. This specimen was peripheral blood, taken on day 0 of AZD1222 vaccination. The CDR3 loop is CATGRGYEQYF. CDR3 DNA sequence: TGTGCAACCGGAAGGGGGTACGAGCAGTACTTC. Variable domain in full (rest from reference TRBV19 and TRBJ2-7): DGGITQSPKYLFRKEGQNVTLSCEQNLNHDAMYWYRQDPGQGLRLIYYSQIVNDFQKGDIAEGYSVSREKKESFPLTVTSAQKNPTAFYLCATGRGYEQYFGPGTRLTVT.